This T cell receptor (beta chain) originates from a study of CDR3 diversity in severe acne (dated by TCRdb to between 2018 and 2020). Library creation used PCR. The sequencing machine was an Illumina HiSeq 2000. TCRdb trimmed public reads at Q25 via fastp, called clones via MiXCR and kept in-frame beta chains. Entries that share a CDR3 protein sequence are merged under the most common genes and DNA. The sample table records more than 80,000 distinct CDR3 sequences; less than 65% of these occur just once. Around 10% of the sample rests with the top ten. The CDR1 and CDR2 encoded by the germline V gene are SQVTM and ANQGSEA. The CDR3 measures 14 amino acids from cysteine to phenylalanine. Only the CDR3 DNA is retained, 42 bases long and in frame from the first base. V loses 5 bases of germline sequence and J loses 3 bases, and the interval between the two ends is 16 bases. Points on this clonotype: The antigen this receptor binds is unknown. Per-base qualities were not stored, and no clone one base away is much larger.

The V and J genes are TRBV29-1 and TRBJ1-2, with TRBD1 as a weak D call on 5 bases. The TCR comes from a male donor with severe acne vulgaris. The specimen sequenced was blood. The DNA sequence reads TGCAGCGTTAGGGGCTACGGACACTACTATGGCTACACCTTC. Its translation reads: CSVRGYGHYYGYTF.